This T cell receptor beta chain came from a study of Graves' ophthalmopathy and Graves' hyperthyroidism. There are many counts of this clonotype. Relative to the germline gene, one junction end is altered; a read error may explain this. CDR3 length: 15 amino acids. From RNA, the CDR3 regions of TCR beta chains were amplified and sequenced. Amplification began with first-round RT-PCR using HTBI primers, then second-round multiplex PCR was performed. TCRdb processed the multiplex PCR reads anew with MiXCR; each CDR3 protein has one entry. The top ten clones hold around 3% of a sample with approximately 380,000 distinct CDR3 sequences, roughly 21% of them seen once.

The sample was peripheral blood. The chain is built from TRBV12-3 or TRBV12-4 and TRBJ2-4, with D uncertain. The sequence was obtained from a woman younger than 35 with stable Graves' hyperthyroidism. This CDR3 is CASSLLEGAKNIKYF. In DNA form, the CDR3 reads TGTGCCAGCAGTTTATTGGAAGGTGCCAAAAACATTAAGTACTTC.